These T cell receptor beta chains were read from a single sample in a study of blood T cell repertoires in COVID-19. The repertoire was sequenced with immunoSEQ multiplex PCR; TCRdb's copy has only in-frame clones and lacks some. The table includes tens of thousands of clones, approximately 80% detected once. Sequencing was performed on peripheral blood. The receptor source for this set is a man aged 60 to 69 with acute or convalescent COVID-19. Both conserved end residues are part of each CDR3. D genes are given only for firm matches. Clone size, where shown, is once, few, many, or a class for clones that have expanded.

cdr3_length	clone_size	v_call	d_call	j_call	cdr3_aa	cdr3_nt
14	.	TRBV6-1	.	TRBJ2-7	CASSEVDRDYEQYF	TGTGCCAGCAGTGAGGTGGACAGAGACTACGAGCAGTACTTC
12	.	TRBV30	TRBD1	TRBJ1-2	CALQGSRGGYTF	TGTGCCTTACAGGGGAGTCGAGGAGGCTACACCTTC
14	.	TRBV6-5	.	TRBJ1-6	CASNQGYYNSPLHF	TGTGCCAGCAATCAGGGGTACTATAATTCACCCCTCCACTTT
14	.	TRBV7-2	TRBD1	TRBJ1-1	CASSWPGGNGEAFF	TGTGCCAGCAGCTGGCCAGGGGGTAACGGTGAAGCTTTCTTT
15	once	TRBV5-1	TRBD2	TRBJ2-3	CASSFGRGVTDTQYF	TGCGCCAGCAGCTTTGGGCGGGGGGTCACAGATACGCAGTATTTT
12	.	TRBV9	.	TRBJ1-2	CASSLPSTGYTF	TGTGCCAGCAGCCTTCCATCTACTGGCTACACCTTC
14	.	TRBV24-1	TRBD1	TRBJ2-1	CATRGQESYNEQFF	TGTGCCACCAGGGGACAGGAGTCCTACAATGAGCAGTTCTTC
15	.	TRBV19	.	TRBJ1-4	CASSISPQGSEKLFF	TGTGCCAGTAGTATCTCTCCCCAGGGTTCAGAAAAACTGTTTTTT
16	few	TRBV25-1	.	TRBJ1-3	CASSEWMGSSGNTIYF	TGTGCCAGCAGTGAATGGATGGGGAGCTCTGGAAACACCATATATTTT
16	.	TRBV7-2	TRBD1	TRBJ1-6	CASSSDRSSYNSPLHF	TGTGCCAGCAGTTCGGACAGGTCTTCCTATAATTCACCCCTCCACTTT
16	.	TRBV12-5	.	TRBJ2-2	CASGPQYSRVTGELFF	TGTGCTAGTGGTCCGCAATATTCCAGGGTTACCGGGGAGCTGTTTTTT
12	once	TRBV25-1	.	TRBJ2-1	CASSATGYPEFF	TGTGCCAGCAGTGCTACAGGTTACCCGGAGTTCTTC
14	.	TRBV3-1/TRBV3-2	TRBD2	TRBJ2-7	CASSQAGGRDEQYF	TGTGCCAGCAGCCAAGCTGGAGGGAGGGACGAGCAGTACTTC
17	.	TRBV4-3	TRBD2	TRBJ2-1	CASSQDRRSSGYNEQFF	TGCGCCAGCAGCCAAGATCGCAGGTCTAGCGGATACAATGAGCAGTTCTTC